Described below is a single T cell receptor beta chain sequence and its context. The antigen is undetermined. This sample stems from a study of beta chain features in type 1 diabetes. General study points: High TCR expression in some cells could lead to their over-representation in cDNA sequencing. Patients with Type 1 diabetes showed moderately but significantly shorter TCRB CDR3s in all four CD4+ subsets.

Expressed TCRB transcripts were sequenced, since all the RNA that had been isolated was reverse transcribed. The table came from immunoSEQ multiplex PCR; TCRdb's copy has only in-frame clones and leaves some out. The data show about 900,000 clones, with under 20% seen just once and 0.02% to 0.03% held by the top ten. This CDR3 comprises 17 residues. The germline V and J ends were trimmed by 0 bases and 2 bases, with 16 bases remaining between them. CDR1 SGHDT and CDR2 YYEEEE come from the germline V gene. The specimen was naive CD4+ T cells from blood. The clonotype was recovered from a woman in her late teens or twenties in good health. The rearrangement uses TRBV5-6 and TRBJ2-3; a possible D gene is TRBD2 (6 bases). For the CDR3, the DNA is TGTGCCAGCAGCTTGGACGGTATTAGCGGTTTCACAGATACGCAGTATTTT. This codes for CASSLDGISGFTDTQYF.